This T cell receptor beta chain was sequenced in a study of identical twins. This clonotype occurred a few times. The antigen is not known. Template switching added a universal primer site, and cDNA bore unique molecular identifiers. Using its own MiXCR run on the 5' RACE reads, TCRdb lists one record per CDR3 protein. The table has around 650,000 distinct CDR3 sequences, 7% to 7.5% seen once; the top ten hold 1.5% to 2%. Study conclusions and caveats: Insertions ran lower in abundant cord blood beta clonotypes, though not in memory repertoires. Beta out-of-frame sequences displayed a weaker excess of sharing between twins.

The V end was cut by 6 bases, the J end by 11 bases, with 11 bases between. CDR3 length: 12 amino acids. This sample was also put to use in a study of yellow fever vaccine responses in identical twins. That study reports: On the reported evidence, twins' vaccine T cell responses seemed partly convergent and partly personalized.

This chain joins TRBV12-3 or TRBV12-4 and TRBJ1-6, with no clear D. The receptor comes from a woman aged 18-30 years in good health. The sequenced material came from PBMCs. The CDR3: CASSPTATPLHF. In DNA, the CDR3 is TGTGCCAGCAGCCCGACCGCTACACCCCTCCACTTT.